The clone carrying this T cell receptor (beta chain) turned up a few times. Antigen specificity is unknown. These data originate in a study of beta chain features in type 1 diabetes. Study-wide context: Cell yields, age and gender were similar between patients and healthy donors. Whole-study results and caveats: Moderate yet significant TCRB CDR3 shortening was seen in Type 1 diabetes patients in all four CD4+ subsets.

V lost 2 bases to trimming and J lost 7 bases, with 14 bases between them. In germline, CDR1 is GTSNPN, CDR2 SVGIG (reference sequence). This CDR3 is built from 13 residues. Sorted CD4+ subsets: naive, central memory, regulatory, stem cell-like memory (CD45RO/CCR7/CD25/CD127/CD95/CD27 panel). TCRB transcripts that were expressed got sequenced, as all of the isolated RNA had been reverse transcribed. The repertoire was sequenced with immunoSEQ multiplex PCR; TCRdb's copy has only in-frame clones and lacks some. The sample has hundreds of thousands of clones; over 13% are singletons. The V and J genes are TRBV30 and TRBJ2-5, with D unresolved. This receptor was taken from a man aged 18 to 29 with type 1 diabetes. The sample comprised naive CD4+ T cells from blood. CDR3 amino acids: CAWSLDHWGTQYF. Written as DNA, the CDR3 is TGTGCCTGGAGTCTCGACCATTGGGGGACCCAGTACTTC.